This T cell receptor beta chain originates from a study of cytomegalovirus exposure and HLA in healthy donors. Study observations and caveats: Reports indicated that the classifier achieved high specificity and sensitivity in diagnosing cytomegalovirus status. It was taken for granted in presence/absence analyses that sequencing depth across donors was roughly uniform.

On this clone: No antigen is known for it.

60 Vbeta and 13 Jbeta primers were used in PCR. Only in-frame clones appear in the TCRdb table, and some are missing; sequencing was by immunoSEQ multiplex PCR. The repertoire consists of about 190,000 clones, with around nine tenths occurring once and the leading ten covering around 1.5%. With V trimmed by 4 bases and J by 1 base, 1 base remained unmatched. The CDR3 contains 13 residues. The V gene's germline CDR1 is SGDLS and CDR2 YYNGEE. Specimen: PBMCs. The chain employs TRBV9 and TRBJ1-1, with 7 bases aligning to TRBD1. The clonotype originates from a woman aged 18-35 years in good health and CMV-seronegative. This chain's CDR3 is CASSTGANTEAFF. CDR3 nucleotides: TGTGCCAGCAGCACAGGGGCGAACACTGAAGCTTTCTTT.